This is a list of T cell receptor beta chains from one sample in a study of T cell responses to AZD1222 COVID-19 vaccine. The assay was immunoSEQ multiplex PCR, and TCRdb's table has in-frame clones only and misses some. The data contain some 150,000 clones, 94% of them seen just once; the ten biggest clones take up roughly 1.3%. The starting material was peripheral blood, obtained on day 0 of AZD1222 vaccination. These receptors were taken from an adult in good health. Both conserved end residues are part of each CDR3. A D gene is named only where the DNA matches it firmly. Clone size is shown for a subset of rows, as once, few, many or a class of expanded clone.

abundance: -; d_gene: -; j_gene: TRBJ1-1; v_gene: TRBV18; CDR3nt: TGTGCCAGCTCACCCCAAACCTGGGGGGCCATGAACACTGAAGCTTTCTTT; CDR3aa: CASSPQTWGAMNTEAFF
abundance: once; d_gene: TRBD1; j_gene: TRBJ1-6; v_gene: TRBV6-6; CDR3nt: TGTGCCAGCAGACAGGGGGATTCACCCCTCCACTTT; CDR3aa: CASRQGDSPLHF
abundance: few; d_gene: -; j_gene: TRBJ1-3; v_gene: TRBV6-1; CDR3nt: TGTGCCAGCAGTGATGTGCTCCGGGACTCTGGAAACACCATATATTTT; CDR3aa: CASSDVLRDSGNTIYF
abundance: once; d_gene: TRBD2; j_gene: TRBJ2-3; v_gene: TRBV6-1; CDR3nt: TGTGCCAGCATCCGAACAGGCGGGGGGACAGATACGCAGTATTTT; CDR3aa: CASIRTGGGTDTQYF
abundance: -; d_gene: TRBD2; j_gene: TRBJ2-1; v_gene: TRBV6-4; CDR3nt: TGTGCCAGCAGTCCCAGCGGGGGCGACGTCAATGAGCAGTTCTTC; CDR3aa: CASSPSGGDVNEQFF
abundance: -; d_gene: TRBD1; j_gene: TRBJ1-3; v_gene: TRBV7-9; CDR3nt: TGTGCCAGCAGCCCTCGGGGACAGAACTCTGGAAACACCATATATTTT; CDR3aa: CASSPRGQNSGNTIYF
abundance: -; d_gene: -; j_gene: TRBJ1-1; v_gene: TRBV6-1; CDR3nt: TGTGCCAGCAGTGAAGCCATCGCAGGGTCCACTGAAGCTTTCTTT; CDR3aa: CASSEAIAGSTEAFF
abundance: few; d_gene: -; j_gene: TRBJ1-1; v_gene: TRBV9; CDR3nt: TGTGCCAGCAGCGTAGCCGAGGACGGGACTGAAGCTTTCTTT; CDR3aa: CASSVAEDGTEAFF
abundance: -; d_gene: -; j_gene: TRBJ1-3; v_gene: TRBV10-3; CDR3nt: TGTGCCATCAGTCCGACAGTGGGTGGAAACACCATATATTTT; CDR3aa: CAISPTVGGNTIYF
abundance: -; d_gene: -; j_gene: TRBJ2-3; v_gene: TRBV24-1; CDR3nt: TGTGCCACCAGTGATTTGAGCCTGAGTACAGATACGCAGTATTTT; CDR3aa: CATSDLSLSTDTQYF
abundance: -; d_gene: -; j_gene: TRBJ1-5; v_gene: TRBV19; CDR3nt: TGTGCCAGTAGCCCTGCGGGCAATCAGCCCCAGCATTTT; CDR3aa: CASSPAGNQPQHF
abundance: -; d_gene: -; j_gene: TRBJ1-2; v_gene: TRBV19; CDR3nt: TGTGCCAGTAGTATAACTTTGTGGGGGATTGATGGCTACACCTTC; CDR3aa: CASSITLWGIDGYTF
abundance: -; d_gene: -; j_gene: TRBJ1-2; v_gene: TRBV2; CDR3nt: TGTGCCAGCATCTGGGTCCTGGGGGGTGGCTACACCTTC; CDR3aa: CASIWVLGGGYTF
abundance: once; d_gene: -; j_gene: TRBJ2-3; v_gene: TRBV16; CDR3nt: TGTGCCAGCAGCCAATCGGCAGTTACAGATACGCAGTATTTT; CDR3aa: CASSQSAVTDTQYF
abundance: -; d_gene: -; j_gene: TRBJ2-1; v_gene: TRBV2; CDR3nt: TGTGCCAGCAGTTCCCCCTATATTTACGAGCAGTTCTTC; CDR3aa: CASSSPYIYEQFF
abundance: -; d_gene: -; j_gene: TRBJ2-1; v_gene: TRBV6-5; CDR3nt: TGTGCCAGCAGTTACAGGTTCGGGGCAGCCAACAATGAGCAGTTCTTC; CDR3aa: CASSYRFGAANNEQFF